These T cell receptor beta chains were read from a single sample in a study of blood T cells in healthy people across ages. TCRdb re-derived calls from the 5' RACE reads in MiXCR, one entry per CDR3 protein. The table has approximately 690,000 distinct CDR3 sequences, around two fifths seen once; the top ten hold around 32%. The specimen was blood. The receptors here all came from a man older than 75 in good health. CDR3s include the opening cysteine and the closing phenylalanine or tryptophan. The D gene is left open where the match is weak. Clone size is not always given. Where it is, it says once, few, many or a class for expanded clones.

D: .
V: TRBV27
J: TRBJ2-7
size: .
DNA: TGTGCCAGCAGTTTATCGGTAGGGGACCCCTACGAGCAGTACTTC
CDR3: CASSLSVGDPYEQYF

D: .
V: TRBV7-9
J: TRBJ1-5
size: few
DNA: TGTGCCAGCAGCTTCGAAAGGGCACAGCCCCAGCATTTT
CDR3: CASSFERAQPQHF

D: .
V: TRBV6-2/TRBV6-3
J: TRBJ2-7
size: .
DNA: TGTGCCAGCAAGGGGGAGAGGTCCTACGAGCAGTACTTC
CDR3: CASKGERSYEQYF

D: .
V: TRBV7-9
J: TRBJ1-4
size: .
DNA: TGTGCCAGCAGCCGCGGCGAGAAATCAACTAATGAAAAACTGTTTTTT
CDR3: CASSRGEKSTNEKLFF

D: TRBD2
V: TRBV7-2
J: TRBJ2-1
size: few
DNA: TGTGCCAGCAGCTCAGCGGGAGTCACCTACAATGAGCAGTTCTTC
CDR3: CASSSAGVTYNEQFF

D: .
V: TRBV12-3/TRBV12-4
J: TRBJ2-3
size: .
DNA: TGTGCCAGTCTCCGACAGCACACAGATACGCAGTATTTT
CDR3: CASLRQHTDTQYF

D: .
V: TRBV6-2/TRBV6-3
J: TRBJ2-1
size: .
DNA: TGTGCCACCTTCCGGGACTCGTCCTACAATGAGCAGTTCTTC
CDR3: CATFRDSSYNEQFF

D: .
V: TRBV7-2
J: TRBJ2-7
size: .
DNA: TGTGCCAGCAGCTTAGACGGTTCAGGTCCCTACGAGCAGTACTTC
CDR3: CASSLDGSGPYEQYF

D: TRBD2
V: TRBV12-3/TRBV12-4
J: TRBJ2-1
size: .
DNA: TGTGCCAGCAGTTTAGGAAGACTAGCGGGCGTTACTCTTAACTCCAATGAGCAGTTCTTC
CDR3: CASSLGRLAGVTLNSNEQFF

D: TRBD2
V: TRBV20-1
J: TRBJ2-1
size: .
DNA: TGCAGTGCTAGATCCCCAGGGACTAGCGGGGGGAACGAGCAGTTCTTC
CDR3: CSARSPGTSGGNEQFF

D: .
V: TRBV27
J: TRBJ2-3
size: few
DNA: TGTGCCAGCAGTTTGAAATCGGGGTCACGCACAGATACGCAGTATTTT
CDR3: CASSLKSGSRTDTQYF

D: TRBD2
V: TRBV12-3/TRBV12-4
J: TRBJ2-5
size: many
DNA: TGTGCCAGCAGTTTACTAGCGGGGTCGTCAGGGACCCAGTACTTC
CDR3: CASSLLAGSSGTQYF

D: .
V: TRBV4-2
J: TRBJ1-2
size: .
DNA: TGTGCCAGCAGCCAACCACTCGGGCAGGTTTATGGCTACACCTTC
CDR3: CASSQPLGQVYGYTF

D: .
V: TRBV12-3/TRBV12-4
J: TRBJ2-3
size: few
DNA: TGTGCCAGCAGTTTAGCCAGGGCCGGGGGTCAGGGAGATACGCAGTATTTT
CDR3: CASSLARAGGQGDTQYF

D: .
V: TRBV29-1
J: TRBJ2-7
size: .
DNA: TGCAGCGTTGAACAACTAGCTGATGAGCAGTACTTC
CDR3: CSVEQLADEQYF

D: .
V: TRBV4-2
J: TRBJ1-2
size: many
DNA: TGTGCCAGCAGCGTGACTAACTATGGCTACACCTTC
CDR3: CASSVTNYGYTF

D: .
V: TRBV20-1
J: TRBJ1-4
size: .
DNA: TGCAGTGCTAGAAGTCAAGGGAACCGCGAAAAACTGTTTTTT
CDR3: CSARSQGNREKLFF

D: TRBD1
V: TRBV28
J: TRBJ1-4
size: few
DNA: TGTGCCAGCAGTTTCGACAGGGGTGAAGAAAAACTGTTTTTT
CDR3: CASSFDRGEEKLFF

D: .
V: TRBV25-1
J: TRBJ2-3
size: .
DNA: TGTGCCAGCAGTGAATCAAGGCTAGAGACAGATACGCAGTATTTT
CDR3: CASSESRLETDTQYF

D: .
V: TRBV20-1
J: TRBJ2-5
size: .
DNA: TGCAGTGCTAGACTGGGTGCAGAGACCCAGTACTTC
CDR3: CSARLGAETQYF

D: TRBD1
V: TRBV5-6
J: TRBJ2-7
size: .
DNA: TGTGCCAGCAGCGTGCTGACAGGGAACCACGAGCAGTACTTC
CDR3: CASSVLTGNHEQYF

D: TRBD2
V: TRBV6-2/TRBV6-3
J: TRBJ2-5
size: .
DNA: TGTGCCAGCAATAAAGGAACGGCGGGGGAAGAGACCCAGTACTTC
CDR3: CASNKGTAGEETQYF

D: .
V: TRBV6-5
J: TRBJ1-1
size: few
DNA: TGTGCCAGCAGTTATTATCAGGGCGGGAGCACTGAAGCTTTCTTT
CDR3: CASSYYQGGSTEAFF

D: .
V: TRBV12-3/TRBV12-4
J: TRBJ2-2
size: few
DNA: TGTGCCAGCAGTGGGGCGGGACGAACCGGGGAGCTGTTTTTT
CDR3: CASSGAGRTGELFF

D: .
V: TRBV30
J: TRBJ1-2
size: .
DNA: TGTGCCTGGGCCCAGGGAAATGGCTACACCTTC
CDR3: CAWAQGNGYTF

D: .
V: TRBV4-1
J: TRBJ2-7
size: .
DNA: TGCGCCAGCAGCCAAGATCTTAGTTCGAATGAGCAGTACTTC
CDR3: CASSQDLSSNEQYF

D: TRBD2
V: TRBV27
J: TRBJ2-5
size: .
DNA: TGTGCCAGCAGTGCCTCACTAGCGCAAGAGACCCAGTACTTC
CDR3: CASSASLAQETQYF

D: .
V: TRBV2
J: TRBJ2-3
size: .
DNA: TGTGCCAGCAGTGACGGACTCCGCACAGATACGCAGTATTTT
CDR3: CASSDGLRTDTQYF

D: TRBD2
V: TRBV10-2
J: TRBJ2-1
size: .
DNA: TGCGCCATCCGATCTAGCGGCCAAGAGACCCAGTTCTTC
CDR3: CAIRSSGQETQFF

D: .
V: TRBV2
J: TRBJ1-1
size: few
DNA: TGTGCCAGCAGACAAACTCAGAACTTGAACACTGAAGCTTTCTTT
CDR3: CASRQTQNLNTEAFF

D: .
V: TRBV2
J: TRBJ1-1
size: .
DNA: TGTGCCAGCACCTCGACAGCGAACACTGAAGCTTTCTTT
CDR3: CASTSTANTEAFF

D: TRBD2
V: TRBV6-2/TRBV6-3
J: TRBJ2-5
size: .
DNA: TGTGCCAGCAGTCAGACTAGCGGGGGACAGACCCAGTACTTC
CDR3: CASSQTSGGQTQYF

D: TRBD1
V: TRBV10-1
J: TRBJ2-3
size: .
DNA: TGCGCCAGCTCGGCAGGGGGTTATACAGATACGCAGTATTTT
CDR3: CASSAGGYTDTQYF

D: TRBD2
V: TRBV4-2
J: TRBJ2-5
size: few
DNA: TGTGCCAGCAGCCCCGGACTAGCGGGGGACGAAGAGACCCAGTACTTC
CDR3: CASSPGLAGDEETQYF

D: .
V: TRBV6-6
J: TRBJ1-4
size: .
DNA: TGTGCCAGCACCCTGGGGGGGGGAAGTGAAAAACTGTTTTTT
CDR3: CASTLGGGSEKLFF

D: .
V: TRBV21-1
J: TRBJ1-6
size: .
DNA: TGTGCCAGCAGCCCGACAGGGGGCGTCGCCTATAATTCACCCCTCCACTTT
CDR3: CASSPTGGVAYNSPLHF

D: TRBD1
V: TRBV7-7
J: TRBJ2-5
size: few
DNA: TGTGCCAGCAGCTCCGGGACAGGGGTCCAAGAGACCCAGTACTTC
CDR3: CASSSGTGVQETQYF

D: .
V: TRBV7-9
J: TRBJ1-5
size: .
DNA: TGTGCCAGCAGCCCCCCTGGTTTATCCAATCAGCCCCAGCATTTT
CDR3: CASSPPGLSNQPQHF

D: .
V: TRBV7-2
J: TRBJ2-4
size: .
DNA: TGTGCCAGCAGCACCGGACTAGCCAAAAACATTCAGTACTTC
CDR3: CASSTGLAKNIQYF

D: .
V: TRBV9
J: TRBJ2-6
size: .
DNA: TGTGCCAGCAGCCCCCTTCCGGGGGCTGGGGCCAACGTCCTGACTTTC
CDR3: CASSPLPGAGANVLTF

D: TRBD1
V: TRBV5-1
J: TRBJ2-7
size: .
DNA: TGCGCCAGCAGCTTGCAGGGGACAGGGGCCTACGAGCAGTACTTC
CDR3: CASSLQGTGAYEQYF

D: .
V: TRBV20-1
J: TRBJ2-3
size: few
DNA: TGCAGTGCTAGACCCGGGCGCCAGGATGGTACGCAGTATTTT
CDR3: CSARPGRQDGTQYF

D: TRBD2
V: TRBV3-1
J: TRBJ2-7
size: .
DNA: TGTGCCAGCAGCCCCCTTGGGGGGGAATCCGAGCAGTACTTC
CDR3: CASSPLGGESEQYF

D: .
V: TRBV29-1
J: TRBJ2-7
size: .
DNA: TGCAGCGAGAGGGGAGGTCCAGGTGATGAGCAGTACTTC
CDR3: CSERGGPGDEQYF

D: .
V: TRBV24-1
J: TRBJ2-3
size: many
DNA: TGTGCCACCAGTGGCCGGGTTGGCACAGATACGCAGTATTTT
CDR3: CATSGRVGTDTQYF

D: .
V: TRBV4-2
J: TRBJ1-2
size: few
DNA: TGTGCCAGCAGCCACATATTCTCCGGGCAGGGGCAAAACTATGGCTACACCTTC
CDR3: CASSHIFSGQGQNYGYTF

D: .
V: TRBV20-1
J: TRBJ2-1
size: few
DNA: TGCAGTGCTAGAGCCGGCGGGCCGGGCGGTGAGCAGTTCTTC
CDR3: CSARAGGPGGEQFF

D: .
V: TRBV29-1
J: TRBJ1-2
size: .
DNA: TGCAGCGTTGTACGGGGTGACAATGGCTACACCTTC
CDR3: CSVVRGDNGYTF

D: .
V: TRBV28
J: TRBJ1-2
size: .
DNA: TGTGCCAGCAGTACCTCCCTGGGTAGACTCTATGGCTACACCTTC
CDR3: CASSTSLGRLYGYTF

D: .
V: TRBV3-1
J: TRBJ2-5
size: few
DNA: TGTGCCAGCAGCCAAGATCAGGTGGTCCAGACCCAGTACTTC
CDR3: CASSQDQVVQTQYF

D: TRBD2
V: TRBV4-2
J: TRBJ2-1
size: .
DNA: TGTGCCAGCAGCCCCGGACTAGCGGGAGTTGAGCAGTTCTTC
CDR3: CASSPGLAGVEQFF

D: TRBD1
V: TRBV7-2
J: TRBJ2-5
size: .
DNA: TGTGCCAGCAGCCCCACTCGGACAGGGCACGAGACCCAGTACTTC
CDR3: CASSPTRTGHETQYF

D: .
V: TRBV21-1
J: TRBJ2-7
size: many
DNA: TGTGCCAGCAGCAAGGCCCTTGGGGGCCCTTTGGAACACGAGCAGTACTTC
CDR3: CASSKALGGPLEHEQYF

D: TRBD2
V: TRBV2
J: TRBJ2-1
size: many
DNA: TGTGCCAGCAAGACAGCGGGAGCCTACAATGAGCAGTTCTTC
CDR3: CASKTAGAYNEQFF

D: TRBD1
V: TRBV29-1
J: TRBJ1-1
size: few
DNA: TGCAGCGTGGACAGGGTGGTCACTGAAGCTTTCTTT
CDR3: CSVDRVVTEAFF